This TCR beta chain was found in a study of beta chain features in type 1 diabetes. All of the isolated RNA was reverse transcribed, so expressed TCRB transcripts were sequenced. The data were produced by immunoSEQ multiplex PCR, yet TCRdb's version contains in-frame clones alone and is incomplete. The sample lists 680,000 or so clones; around 15% were seen once. V dropped 5 bases and J dropped 5 bases, with 10 bases sitting between them. Germline V gene lookup returns CDR1 SGHTA and CDR2 FQGTGA. This CDR3 region has 13 residues. The gene calls are TRBV7-3 and TRBJ2-1; D unclear. The sequence derives from a man aged 18 to 30 in good health. The material sequenced was naive CD4+ T cells from blood. In nucleotides, the CDR3 is TGTGCCAGCAGCGCTAGTCCCAACAATGAGCAGTTCTTC. Its protein is CASSASPNNEQFF.